This TCR beta chain was identified during a study of shared clonotypes between healthy human individuals. Study context: Each donor's CD8 memory used one plate, CD8 naive two, each CD4 subset three. Study-level results: Clonotypes not shared had lower generation probabilities than those common to all four donors. Expectations were that clonotype sharing among donors would be affected by sequencing depth. Naive CD4 clonotypes were shared across several donors at about 5.2%.

For this clone: The antigen remains unidentified.

V lost 0 bases and J 4 bases, leaving 7 bases between the germline ends. The CDR3 contains 14 residues. Germline assignment: CDR1 SGHDN and CDR2 FVKESK. Libraries were prepared by immunoSEQ multiplex PCR; TCRdb keeps only in-frame clonotypes and omits some of them. The sample shows approximately 240,000 clones, 60% to 70% of them seen only once. The chain joins TRBV14 to TRBJ2-1; D is undetermined. The clonotype was recovered from a man aged 25 to 45 in good health. The sample comprised memory CD4+ T cells sorted from blood. This sample's subset: CD45RA-negative fraction. CDR3 coding DNA: TGTGCCAGCAGCCAAGAACGGTTGTACAATGAGCAGTTCTTC. Protein product: CASSQERLYNEQFF.